The 18 T cell receptor beta chains given below trace back to one sample, sequenced in a study of beta chain features in type 1 diabetes. Of the isolated RNA, all was reverse transcribed, and so the sequenced material was expressed TCRB transcripts. The repertoire was sequenced with immunoSEQ multiplex PCR; TCRdb's copy has only in-frame clones and lacks some. The table has 300,000 or so clones, roughly 8% seen once. What was sequenced was central memory CD4+ T cells from blood. The source of these receptors is a woman aged 18-35 years in good health.

Ten or more counts support this clone. The rearrangement joins TRBV10-1 to TRBJ1-1; D is undetermined. V dropped 3 bases and J dropped 0 bases, with 2 bases sitting between them. This CDR3 spans 12 amino acids. Germline CDR1 reads WNHNN; CDR2 reads SYGVQD (reference sequence). The CDR3 DNA is TGCGCCAGCAGTGACCTGAACACTGAAGCTTTCTTT. Translating gives CASSDLNTEAFF.

Many counts were recorded for this clone. This chain joins TRBV15 and TRBJ2-7; 9 nucleotides align to TRBD1. The CDR3 has 13 amino acids. The germline gives CDR1 LNHNV, CDR2 YYDKDF (reference sequence). The trim removed 4 bases at V and 7 bases at J, leaving 5 bases unmatched. The DNA for the CDR3 is TGTGCCACCAGCATAGGGACAGGGCTTGAGCAGTACTTC. This encodes CATSIGTGLEQYF.

This clone was counted a few times. The chain uses TRBV5-1 and TRBJ2-1, with a possible D match to TRBD1 (5 bases). This CDR3 spans 15 amino acids. Germline loops: CDR1 SGHRS, CDR2 YFSETQ. V shed 4 bases and J shed 0 bases, with 11 bases lying between them. The CDR3 sequence is CASSPLGHSYNEQFF. The DNA for the CDR3 is TGCGCCAGCAGCCCCTTGGGGCACTCCTACAATGAGCAGTTCTTC.

This clone was counted a few times. This sequence joins TRBV6-1 and TRBJ2-5; D unresolved. V lost 8 bases and J 3 bases, leaving 13 bases between the germline ends. Germline CDR1 reads MNHNS; CDR2 reads SASEGT. CDR3 length: 13 residues. The CDR3 sequence is CASEFSGKETQYF. CDR3 nucleotides: TGTGCCAGCGAGTTTTCTGGGAAAGAGACCCAGTACTTC.

The rearrangement joins TRBV5-1 to TRBJ2-1, with D perhaps matching TRBD1 (7 bases). Germline CDR1 reads SGHRS; CDR2 reads YFSETQ. V was trimmed by 4 bases and J by 6 bases, leaving 17 bases between them. The length of the CDR3 is 15 residues. The CDR3 sequence: CASSRGTEKFNEQFF. CDR3 coding DNA: TGCGCCAGCAGCCGCGGGACAGAAAAGTTCAATGAGCAGTTCTTC.

V usage is TRBV6-5 and J usage is TRBJ2-1; TRBD2 might be the D (6 bases). Looked up from germline, CDR1 is MNHEY and CDR2 is SVGAGI. This CDR3 region has 15 residues. V lost 5 bases, J lost 3 bases, and 14 bases lay in between. The CDR3 region has the DNA TGTGCCAGCAGTGGGATCGGGAGTGGCTACAATGAGCAGTTCTTC. It codes for CASSGIGSGYNEQFF.

With regard to this clone: Other DNA sequences in this specimen translate into the identical CDR3. The gene calls are TRBV2 and TRBJ2-5; no firm D call. The ends were cut back, 2 bases at V and 5 bases at J, with 3 bases in the middle. From germline, CDR1 is SNHLY and CDR2 FYNNEI. The CDR3 runs to 11 residues. The CDR3 bases are TGTGCCAGCAGTGAATACGAGACCCAGTACTTC. Translating it yields CASSEYETQYF. Full variable domain (outside the CDR3, taken from reference TRBV2 and TRBJ2-5): EPEVTQTPSHQVTQMGQEVILRCVPISNHLYFYWYRQILGQKVEFLVSFYNNEISEKSEIFDDQFSVERPDGSNFTLKIRSTKLEDSAMYFCASSEYETQYFGPGTRLLVL.

This chain connects TRBV4-2 to TRBJ2-3; 15 positions match TRBD2. The CDR3 runs 18 residues. The junction had 5 bases not matched to a gene; V was cut back by 2 bases and J by 2 bases. In germline, CDR1 is LGHNA, CDR2 YNFKEQ. This CDR3 reads CASSQPGTSGRSTDTQYF. The CDR3 coding sequence is TGTGCCAGCAGCCAACCCGGGACTAGCGGGAGGTCCACAGATACGCAGTATTTT.

The V gene is TRBV6-5, the J gene TRBJ2-6, with D unresolved. The V end was cut by 5 bases, the J end by 0 bases, with 5 bases between. There are 14 residues in the CDR3. Per germline, CDR1 MNHEY and CDR2 SVGAGI. The CDR3 DNA is TGTGCCAGCAGTCCACCCTCTGGGGCCAACGTCCTGACTTTC. It translates to CASSPPSGANVLTF.

V and J are TRBV7-2 and TRBJ1-5; tentatively, D is TRBD1 (6 bases). This CDR3 has 15 residues. V was clipped by 7 bases and J by 3 bases, with 16 bases between them. Germline loops: CDR1 SGHTA, CDR2 FQGNSA. The CDR3 DNA follows: TGTGCCAGCAACCAGGGGCGGGGTAACAATCAGCCCCAGCATTTT. Its protein product is CASNQGRGNNQPQHF.

This clone has a handful of counts. The chain carries TRBV5-1 and TRBJ2-1; possible D gene TRBD2, 6 bases. Trimming pared 0 bases from V and 6 bases from J, leaving 16 bases between. Per germline, CDR1 SGHRS and CDR2 YFSETQ. This CDR3 comprises 16 residues. The DNA for the CDR3 is TGCGCCAGCAGCTTGGGTCGGACTACCACCTCCAATGAGCAGTTCTTC. Encoded protein: CASSLGRTTTSNEQFF.

Turning to this clone: A read error may explain this, as a much larger clone is one base away. The J gene is TRBJ2-1, the V gene TRBV27; D gene ambiguous. V was shortened by 6 bases and J by 7 bases, with 7 bases between the two germline ends. Germline CDR1 MNHEY, CDR2 SMNVEV (reference sequence). This CDR3 has 11 residues. The CDR3 coding sequence is TGTGCCAGCAGCCGTGGGAATGAGCAGTTCTTC. It encodes CASSRGNEQFF.

This clone has a handful of counts. The genes are TRBV7-9 and TRBJ2-3; 14 nucleotides align to TRBD2. Germline V lookup: CDR1 SEHNR, CDR2 FQNEAQ (reference sequence). The CDR3 spans 17 residues. The ends lost 5 bases at V and 3 bases at J; junction bases unmatched: 7. As DNA, the CDR3 is TGTGCCAGCAGCCTTACCGGGACTAGCGGGAGAACAGATACGCAGTATTTT. Its protein is CASSLTGTSGRTDTQYF.

This sequence joins TRBV4-2 and TRBJ2-7; 10 bases align to TRBD2. Germline trimming cut 3 bases from V and 9 bases from J; bases unmatched to any gene: 8. Germline V lookup: CDR1 LGHNA, CDR2 YNFKEQ. The CDR3 runs 14 residues. The CDR3 region has the DNA TGTGCCAGCAGCCATGGGACTAGCGCCCTAGTGCAGTACTTC. Its translation: CASSHGTSALVQYF.

The CDR3 DNA is TGTGCCAGCTCACCAGGGCATGGCTACACCTTC. It codes for CASSPGHGYTF. This rearrangement joins TRBV25-1 to TRBJ1-2; D is possibly TRBD1 (5 bases). The V end was cut by 8 bases, the J end by 6 bases, with 10 bases between. Germline CDR1 MGHDK, CDR2 SYGVNS. The CDR3 length is 11 residues.

This clone has at least ten counts. The chain recombines TRBV11-2 with TRBJ1-2; TRBD1 aligns across 9 bases. The V gene end was trimmed by 4 bases and the J gene end by 8 bases; junction bases not matched to a gene: 11. CDR1 and CDR2 (germline): SGHAT, FQNNGV. The CDR3 is 15 residues long. The CDR3 sequence is CASSSRGTGRAGYTF. CDR3 nucleotides: TGTGCCAGCAGCTCTAGAGGGACAGGGAGAGCCGGCTACACCTTC.

The chain has TRBV10-2 and TRBJ2-7, with 8 positions matching TRBD2. This CDR3 is 16 amino acids long. CDR1 and CDR2 from the germline V gene are WSHSY and SAAADI. V lost 0 bases and J lost 2; bases outside the gene matches: 6. The CDR3 nucleotides read TGCGCCAGCAGTGAGTCGTCTAGCGGGCAGCCCTACGAGCAGTACTTC. Protein: CASSESSSGQPYEQYF.

The chain links TRBV29-1 to TRBJ2-7, with D maybe TRBD1 (5 bases). The CDR3 is 12 residues long. The germline gives CDR1 SQVTM, CDR2 ANQGSEA. The germline V and J ends were trimmed by 3 bases and 2 bases, with 8 bases remaining between them. CDR3 bases: TGCAGCGTTGAGGACAAAACCTACGAGCAGTACTTC. This codes for CSVEDKTYEQYF.